Listed here are 26 T cell receptor beta chains from one sample, sequenced in a study of cytomegalovirus exposure and HLA in healthy donors. The PCR contained 60 Vbeta and 13 Jbeta primers. Assay used: immunoSEQ multiplex PCR; TCRdb lists only in-frame clones, some missing. Of about 160,000 clones listed, 65% to 80% are singletons. The sample taken for sequencing was PBMCs. The receptor set was obtained from a man in his forties in good health and CMV-seronegative.

This chain joins TRBV19 and TRBJ1-5; D not resolved. CDR3 length equals 15 residues. V was shortened by 6 bases and J by 5 bases, with 17 bases between the two germline ends. Germline V gene sequence: CDR1 LNHDA, CDR2 SQIVND (reference sequence). CDR3 sequence (DNA): TGTGCCAGTAGATTCGATAGAGGAATCCATCAGCCCCAGCATTTT. Its protein product is CASRFDRGIHQPQHF.

The chain links TRBV27 to TRBJ2-5; TRBD2 aligns across 12 bases. The CDR3 has 14 residues. Trimming removed 8 bases from V and 4 bases from J; junction bases left unmatched: 5. The germline CDR1 and CDR2 sequences are MNHEY and SMNVEV (reference sequence). The DNA of the CDR3 is TGTGCCAGCCAGACTAGCGGGAGACCAGAGACCCAGTACTTC. This translates into CASQTSGRPETQYF.

The chain combines TRBV2 with TRBJ1-1, with a weak D call TRBD1 (6 bases). Germline V lookup: CDR1 SNHLY, CDR2 FYNNEI. This CDR3 has 11 amino acids. V was trimmed by 3 bases and J by 13 bases, leaving 12 bases between them. CDR3 in DNA: TGTGCCAGCAGTGAGGGGGCACGGGGTTTCTTT. Translating it yields CASSEGARGFF. Combining the CDR3 with reference TRBV2 and TRBJ1-1 gives the whole variable domain EPEVTQTPSHQVTQMGQEVILRCVPISNHLYFYWYRQILGQKVEFLVSFYNNEISEKSEIFDDQFSVERPDGSNFTLKIRSTKLEDSAMYFCASSEGARGFFGQGTRLTVV.

The rearrangement uses TRBV5-1 and TRBJ2-5; 7 positions agree with TRBD1. Germline V gene sequence: CDR1 SGHRS, CDR2 YFSETQ. This CDR3 is built from 14 residues. V dropped 4 bases and J dropped 2; count of bases not matched to a gene: 5. CDR3 bases: TGCGCCAGCAGCCCTACAGGGGCGCAAGAGACCCAGTACTTC. Translating it yields CASSPTGAQETQYF.

V usage is TRBV19 and J usage is TRBJ2-3, with 8 bases fitting TRBD2. Germline V gene sequence: CDR1 LNHDA, CDR2 SQIVND (reference sequence). This CDR3 has 14 residues. V was pared by 5 bases and J by 6 bases, with 7 bases of the junction left unmatched. The CDR3 reads CASSSGLATDTQYF. The CDR3 DNA reads as TGTGCCAGTAGTTCCGGACTAGCTACGGATACGCAGTATTTT.

The chain carries TRBV28 and TRBJ2-3, with D possibly TRBD2 on 6 matching bases. CDR3 size: 16 residues. From germline, CDR1 is MDHEN and CDR2 SYDVKM. The ends were cut back, 5 bases at V and 2 bases at J, with 17 bases in the middle. CDR3 sequence: CASSPGTRRTTDTQYF. The CDR3 region has the DNA TGTGCCAGCAGTCCAGGGACTCGACGAACCACAGATACGCAGTATTTT.

The J gene is TRBJ2-2, the V gene TRBV27; weak D call: TRBD2 (6 bases). V lost 4 bases and J 6 bases, leaving 9 bases between the germline ends. From germline, CDR1 is MNHEY and CDR2 SMNVEV (reference sequence). The CDR3 extends over 13 amino acids. The CDR3 nucleotides read TGTGCCAGCAGTTGGACTAATGCCGGGGAGCTGTTTTTT. Its translation: CASSWTNAGELFF.

The V and J genes are TRBV6-5 and TRBJ2-1, with TRBD2 identical over 8 bases. The V gene's germline CDR1 is MNHEY and CDR2 SVGAGI. V was clipped by 4 bases and J by 7 bases; unmatched bases: 6. The CDR3 length is 14 residues. CDR3: CASSSTLAVNEQFF. DNA for the CDR3: TGTGCCAGCAGTTCCACACTAGCGGTGAATGAGCAGTTCTTC.

J is TRBJ1-2 and V is TRBV2, with 7 bases matching TRBD1. CDR1 is SNHLY, CDR2 FYNNEI, per germline. Trimming took 8 bases from V and 2 from J; bases not matched to a gene: 5. The CDR3 spans 13 residues. Here the CDR3 reads CASALGGNYGYTF. The DNA of the CDR3 is TGTGCCAGCGCTTTAGGGGGCAACTATGGCTACACCTTC.

The gene calls are TRBV11-3 and TRBJ2-3; 9 bases agree with TRBD2. Looked up from germline, CDR1 is SGHNT and CDR2 is YENEEA. CDR3 size: 17 residues. V lost 6 bases, J lost 4 bases, and 14 bases stayed unmatched. This CDR3 reads CASSSSASGISSDTQYF. DNA of the CDR3: TGTGCCAGCAGTTCATCGGCTAGCGGGATCTCATCAGATACGCAGTATTTT.

The V gene is TRBV28, the J gene TRBJ1-2; D remains ambiguous. This CDR3 comprises 12 residues. Germline CDR1 MDHEN, CDR2 SYDVKM. V was trimmed by 7 bases and J by 2 bases, leaving 8 bases between them. CDR3 coding DNA: TGTGCCAGCATCGGGTCCAACTATGGCTACACCTTC. Translating gives CASIGSNYGYTF.

This clone came up a few times. The chain uses TRBV6-1 and TRBJ1-5, with D tentatively TRBD1 (5 bases). Trimming stripped 5 bases from V and 2 bases from J, with 13 bases between. Germline CDR1 MNHNS, CDR2 SASEGT. CDR3 length equals 15 residues. In DNA form, the CDR3 reads TGTGCCAGCAGTATGAGGACAACCGGCAATCAGCCCCAGCATTTT. Amino acid sequence: CASSMRTTGNQPQHF.

The rearrangement links TRBV13 to TRBJ2-3; D ambiguous. V was cut by 1 base and J by 8 bases, with 7 bases left in between. Germline V gives CDR1 PRHDT, CDR2 FYEKMQ (reference sequence). The CDR3 consists of 12 residues. CDR3 sequence (DNA): TGTGCCAGCAGCTTAGATCAGGTTACGCAGTATTTT. Its protein is CASSLDQVTQYF.

This clone was seen once. The chain is built from TRBV4-2 and TRBJ2-7; 8 bases align to TRBD2. J was trimmed by 3 bases and V by 4 bases; bases with no gene match: 11. The CDR3 length is 16 residues. CDR1 and CDR2 from the germline V gene are LGHNA and YNFKEQ. The CDR3 DNA follows: TGTGCCAGCAGCCGGGAAGCGGGAGCGTCTGGCTACGAGCAGTACTTC. Translation: CASSREAGASGYEQYF.

Only one count was recorded for this clone. The CDR3 sequence is CASSPGTVHEQYF. Here the CDR3 DNA reads TGTGCCAGCAGTCCAGGGACAGTCCACGAGCAGTACTTC. V is TRBV2 and J is TRBJ2-7; 7 bases map to TRBD1. With V trimmed by 5 bases and J by 5 bases, 6 bases remained unmatched. Germline CDR1 is SNHLY and CDR2 is FYNNEI. The CDR3 contains 13 residues.

This clone was detected once. The chain has TRBV19 and TRBJ2-6, with 7 bases lining up with TRBD1. CDR1 and CDR2 from the germline V gene are LNHDA and SQIVND (reference sequence). Trimming cost V 6 bases and J 2 bases; bases outside gene matches: 4. The CDR3 covers 15 residues. The chain's CDR3 is CASSPTGAGANVLTF. CDR3 DNA: TGTGCCAGTAGCCCTACAGGGGCTGGGGCCAACGTCCTGACTTTC.

A remark on this clone: At one end the junction does not follow the germline gene, possibly because of a read error. V usage is TRBV7-7 and J usage is TRBJ2-5, with TRBD1 identical over 9 bases. Germline V gene data show CDR1 as SSHAT and CDR2 as FNYEAQ (reference sequence). This CDR3 spans 13 amino acids. CDR3 in amino acids: CASSQGQGETQYF. CDR3 in DNA: TGTGCTAGCAGCCAGGGACAGGGAGAGACCCAGTACTTC.

In DNA form, the CDR3 reads TGTGCCAGCAGCTTAGTAGGCCTAGCCCCCCGGAGGGCCAAAAACATTCAGTACTTC. Its protein product is CASSLVGLAPRRAKNIQYF. The J gene is TRBJ2-4, the V gene TRBV7-2; a weak D match, TRBD2 (5 bases). The CDR3 is 19 residues long. The V gene lost 1 base and the J gene lost 1 base, with 20 bases spanning the gap. Per the germline V gene, CDR1 is SGHTA and CDR2 is FQGNSA. Variable domain in full (rest from reference TRBV7-2 and TRBJ2-4): GAGVSQSPSNKVTEKGKDVELRCDPISGHTALYWYRQSLGQGLEFLIYFQGNSAPDKSGLPSDRFSAERTGGSVSTLTIQRTQQEDSAVYLCASSLVGLAPRRAKNIQYFGAGTRLSVL.

The genes are TRBV13 and TRBJ1-2; 8 bases fit TRBD1. This CDR3 region has 14 residues. V lost 5 bases, J lost 6 bases, and 8 bases stayed unmatched. The V gene's germline CDR1 is PRHDT and CDR2 FYEKMQ (reference sequence). The CDR3: CASSPTGQGDGYTF. The DNA for the CDR3 is TGTGCCAGCAGCCCCACCGGACAGGGTGATGGCTACACCTTC.

This sequence joins TRBV13 and TRBJ2-2; 15 bases agree with TRBD2. Germline V lookup: CDR1 PRHDT, CDR2 FYEKMQ (reference sequence). Trimming cost V 4 bases and J 9 bases; bases outside gene matches: 6. The CDR3 has 16 amino acids. Written as DNA, the CDR3 is TGTGCCAGCAGCTCCCGCGGGACTAGCGGGAGGAGGGAGCTGTTTTTT. This codes for CASSSRGTSGRRELFF.

This chain joins TRBV10-3 and TRBJ1-2; D remains ambiguous. The germline V and J ends were trimmed by 3 bases and 3 bases, with 14 bases remaining between them. The CDR3 is 15 amino acids. The germline V gene has CDR1 ENHRY and CDR2 SYGVKD. DNA for the CDR3: TGTGCCATCAGTGAAGAGAGAAACAGCTACTATGGCTACACCTTC. Its translation is CAISEERNSYYGYTF.

V gene TRBV5-1 combines with J gene TRBJ2-3; 9 nucleotides line up with TRBD1. Per germline, CDR1 SGHRS and CDR2 YFSETQ. The CDR3 totals 17 residues. Trimming at V came to 4 bases and at J to 3 bases, leaving 12 bases not matched to a gene. In nucleotides, the CDR3 is TGCGCCAGCAGCCCCGGGACAGGGTCCCTAGTAACAGATACGCAGTATTTT. This encodes CASSPGTGSLVTDTQYF.

The V gene is TRBV6-1, the J gene TRBJ1-5; D is unresolved. Looked up from germline, CDR1 is MNHNS and CDR2 is SASEGT. The V end lost 4 bases, the J end lost 3 bases, and 10 bases lay between the germline ends. The length of the CDR3 is 14 residues. CDR3 loop: CASSVRHNNQPQHF. In DNA form, the CDR3 reads TGTGCCAGCAGTGTGAGGCACAACAATCAGCCCCAGCATTTT.

The chain uses TRBV10-3 and TRBJ1-1; 8 nucleotides match TRBD1. Germline V gives CDR1 ENHRY, CDR2 SYGVKD. V lost 0 bases, J lost 4 bases, and 4 bases stayed unmatched. This CDR3 is built from 15 residues. The CDR3 bases are TGTGCCATCAGTGAGTCCCAGGGGGCCGGCACTGAAGCTTTCTTT. It specifies CAISESQGAGTEAFF.

The chain couples TRBV5-6 to TRBJ2-7, with a possible D match to TRBD1 (6 bases). CDR1 and CDR2 (germline): SGHDT, YYEEEE. The CDR3 extends over 13 amino acids. Trimming shortened V by 4 bases and J by 1 base, and 9 bases separated the two germline ends. This chain's CDR3 is CASSRTDSYEQYF. CDR3 sequence (DNA): TGTGCCAGCAGCCGGACAGATTCCTACGAGCAGTACTTC.

The rearrangement uses TRBV5-1 and TRBJ2-5; the D gene is possibly TRBD2 (6 bases). V was trimmed by 4 bases and J by 2 bases, leaving 12 bases between them. There are 14 residues in the CDR3. CDR1 is SGHRS and CDR2 is YFSETQ in the germline V gene. CDR3 coding DNA: TGCGCCAGCAGCAGGGCGGCGGGGCAAGAGACCCAGTACTTC. Its protein is CASSRAAGQETQYF.